What follows are 16 T cell receptor beta chains derived from one specimen sequenced in a study of metastatic and nonmetastatic thyroid tumors (dated by TCRdb to the early 2020s). The library was made by PCR. The instrument was an Illumina HiSeq 4000. Through fastp at Q25 and MiXCR, TCRdb rebuilt clones from the public reads, retaining in-frame beta chains. For this sample the table gives tens of thousands of clones, of which 20% were detected only once. 39% of the sample is in the top ten clones. No treatment had been received by any patient before thyroid surgery. What was sequenced was blood. These receptor sequences come from a female donor with papillary thyroid cancer or a benign thyroid nodule (not recorded which). Some clones in this sample may be carry-over from other donors' samples.

The V gene is TRBV30, the J gene TRBJ2-7; 9 nucleotides align to TRBD2. After removal of 2 bases from V and 7 bases from J, the junction contained 9 bases not matched to a gene. The germline gives CDR1 GTSNPN, CDR2 SVGIG (reference sequence). This CDR3 is 14 amino acids long. CDR3 protein: CAWSLEAGGWEQYF. The DNA of the CDR3 is TGTGCCTGGAGTTTGGAAGCGGGAGGTTGGGAGCAGTACTTC.

This clone was picked up many times. V gene TRBV6-6 combines with J gene TRBJ2-5, with D possibly matching TRBD2 (7 bases). Trimming left V 2 bases short and J 1 base short, with 11 bases between. The CDR3 consists of 15 residues. Germline assignment: CDR1 MNHNY and CDR2 SVGAGI (reference sequence). CDR3 nucleotides: TGTGCCAGCAGTTACGGGGGAGGGGGCCAAGAGACCCAGTACTTC. Translated: CASSYGGGGQETQYF.

The chain recombines TRBV5-4 with TRBJ1-3, with a possible D match to TRBD1 (5 bases). The CDR3 has 17 residues. V was clipped by 3 bases and J by 0 bases, with 16 bases between them. CDR1 is SGHNT, CDR2 YYREEE, per germline (reference sequence). The CDR3 reads CASSSGGTLNSGNTIYF. Here the CDR3 DNA reads TGTGCCAGCAGCTCTGGGGGGACCCTCAACTCTGGAAACACCATATATTTT.

This clone was counted only a few times. The chain carries TRBV19 and TRBJ1-5; 10 bases match TRBD1. This CDR3 has 14 residues. Germline V gene sequence: CDR1 LNHDA, CDR2 SQIVND (reference sequence). Trimming removed 5 bases from V and 4 bases from J; junction bases left unmatched: 2. The CDR3 coding sequence is TGTGCCAGTAGTGGACAGGGGGGTAATCAGCCCCAGCATTTT. It translates to CASSGQGGNQPQHF.

This clone was seen ten or more times. Being one base from a much bigger clone, this may be a read error. Within the sample, other DNA sequences also encode this same CDR3. The V gene is TRBV5-1, the J gene TRBJ1-2; D ambiguous. V lost 0 bases to trimming and J lost 0 bases, with 9 bases between them. CDR1 is SGHRS and CDR2 is YFSETQ in the germline V gene. The CDR3 extends over 15 amino acids. This chain's CDR3 is CASSLDGTANYGYTF. The CDR3 region has the DNA TGCGCCAGCAGCTTGGACGGCACGGCTAACTATGGCTACACCTTC.

This chain uses TRBV11-2 with TRBJ2-7; 7 bases agree with TRBD2. The CDR3 runs 13 residues. J gave up 1 base and V 5 bases, and 2 bases lay outside the gene matches. The germline CDR1 and CDR2 sequences are SGHAT and FQNNGV. The CDR3: CASSLGGSYEQYF. CDR3 DNA sequence: TGTGCCAGCAGCCTGGGGGGGTCCTACGAGCAGTACTTC.

The V and J genes are TRBV27 and TRBJ1-2; 9 bases line up with TRBD1. CDR3 size: 14 residues. Looked up from germline, CDR1 is MNHEY and CDR2 is SMNVEV (reference sequence). The V and J ends lost 5 bases and 5 bases, in that order; junction bases with no gene match: 6. The CDR3 here is CASSPGTGQYGYTF. Written as DNA, the CDR3 is TGTGCCAGCAGTCCCGGGACAGGGCAATATGGCTACACCTTC.

Only a few counts were recorded for this clone. V gene TRBV29-1 combines with J gene TRBJ2-2; 10 bases agree with TRBD1. From germline, CDR1 is SQVTM and CDR2 ANQGSEA. The CDR3 has 14 amino acids. The CDR3 nucleotides are TGCATCGCTTCGGGACAGGGGCACACCGGGGAGCTGTTTTTT. This gives the protein CIASGQGHTGELFF.

The chain has TRBV12-3 or TRBV12-4 and TRBJ2-7, with TRBD2 identical over 9 bases. Trimming cost V 3 bases and J 2 bases; bases outside gene matches: 14. There are 18 residues in the CDR3. The CDR3 protein is CASSFSPSGTRPPYEQYF. DNA for the CDR3: TGTGCCAGCAGTTTTTCTCCTAGCGGGACCCGCCCCCCCTACGAGCAGTACTTC.

V usage is TRBV6-1 and J usage is TRBJ2-7; TRBD2 agrees at 7 bases. This CDR3 region has 15 residues. In germline, CDR1 is MNHNS, CDR2 SASEGT. J was trimmed by 2 bases and V by 1 base; bases with no gene match: 5. The CDR3 region is CASSEDGGGAYEQYF. The CDR3 DNA sequence: TGTGCCAGCAGTGAAGATGGGGGGGGGGCCTACGAGCAGTACTTC.

This clone has a handful of counts. This chain uses TRBV3-1 with TRBJ2-1, with TRBD2 matching 10 bases. Germline assignment: CDR1 LGHDT and CDR2 YNNKEL (reference sequence). With 4 bases clipped from V and 4 bases from J, the junction kept 4 bases outside the gene matches. The CDR3 sequence is 15 residues long. The CDR3 spells CASSLSGGRYNEQFF. CDR3 nucleotide sequence: TGTGCCAGCAGCCTTAGCGGGGGGAGGTACAATGAGCAGTTCTTC.

The chain employs TRBV20-1 and TRBJ2-7; D is possibly TRBD1 (6 bases). The V and J ends lost 4 bases and 5 bases respectively, with 18 bases between them. Germline V CDR1 and CDR2: DFQATT, SNEGSKA (reference sequence). This CDR3 is 14 amino acids long. CDR3 in DNA: TGCAGTGCTATGGCCCCGTACAGGGCCAACGAGCAGTACTTC. This encodes CSAMAPYRANEQYF.

This clone was seen a few times. CDR3 in DNA: TGTGCCAGCGCTCCTCACCGGGACAGAGTGGCTGAAGCTTTCTTT. Its translation: CASAPHRDRVAEAFF. The chain uses TRBV28 and TRBJ1-1; 7 positions match TRBD1. V shed 8 bases and J 6 bases; nucleotides not matched to a gene: 15. CDR1 is MDHEN, CDR2 SYDVKM, per germline. The length of the CDR3 is 15 residues.

This clone has ten or more counts. CDR3 sequence reads: CASSYSGIVDEKLFF. The CDR3 nucleotides are TGTGCCAGCAGTTACTCCGGGATTGTTGATGAAAAACTGTTTTTT. The chain recombines TRBV6-5 with TRBJ1-4, with D uncertain. Germline CDR1 MNHEY, CDR2 SVGAGI. Trimming removed 0 bases at V and 6 bases at J, with 11 bases between. The CDR3 sequence is 15 residues long.

This clone was counted a few times. The rearrangement joins TRBV28 to TRBJ1-1; weak D call: TRBD1 (5 bases). The V end was cut by 5 bases, the J end by 4 bases, with 20 bases between. The CDR3 has 16 amino acids. Germline V gives CDR1 MDHEN, CDR2 SYDVKM. The CDR3 nucleotides read TGTGCCAGCAGTCCCCTCCCGGCAGGGTCGGGCACTGAAGCTTTCTTT. Translated: CASSPLPAGSGTEAFF.

This clone came up a few times. The rearrangement uses TRBV6-1 and TRBJ1-1; D remains ambiguous. Trimming took off 6 bases at V and 2 bases at J, with 10 bases between the two ends. There are 13 residues in the CDR3. Germline lookup yields CDR1 MNHNS and CDR2 SASEGT. The CDR3 is CASSSRGNTEAFF. The CDR3 nucleotides read TGTGCCAGCAGCTCACGAGGCAACACTGAAGCTTTCTTT.